This TCR beta chain is drawn from a study of blood T cell repertoires in COVID-19. Study details: The United States, Italy and Spain supplied acute and convalescent COVID-19 samples. From T cells, B-cell-depleted T cells, or PBMCs came the material, which was cDNA or gDNA.

Authors' processing steps: From reference gene primer amplification, estimates of nucleated cell counts were derived. Profiling relied on immunoSEQ multiplex PCR, and the TCRdb table lists in-frame clones only, not all of them. For V, J and clone size, that table is used; D and trimming come from the DNA. The data hold fewer than 85,000 clones, with over 70% observed a single time. Germline assignment: CDR1 SGHVS and CDR2 FQNEAQ. This CDR3 has 13 residues. Between the trimmed V and J ends, which lost 5 bases and 3 bases, there was a span of 10 bases. Material for sequencing was peripheral blood. This TCR came from an older woman with acute or convalescent COVID-19. V gene TRBV7-8 combines with J gene TRBJ1-1, with no clear D. CDR3 sequence (DNA): TGTGCCAGCAGCCTTGACTCATACACTGAAGCTTTCTTT. As protein: CASSLDSYTEAFF.